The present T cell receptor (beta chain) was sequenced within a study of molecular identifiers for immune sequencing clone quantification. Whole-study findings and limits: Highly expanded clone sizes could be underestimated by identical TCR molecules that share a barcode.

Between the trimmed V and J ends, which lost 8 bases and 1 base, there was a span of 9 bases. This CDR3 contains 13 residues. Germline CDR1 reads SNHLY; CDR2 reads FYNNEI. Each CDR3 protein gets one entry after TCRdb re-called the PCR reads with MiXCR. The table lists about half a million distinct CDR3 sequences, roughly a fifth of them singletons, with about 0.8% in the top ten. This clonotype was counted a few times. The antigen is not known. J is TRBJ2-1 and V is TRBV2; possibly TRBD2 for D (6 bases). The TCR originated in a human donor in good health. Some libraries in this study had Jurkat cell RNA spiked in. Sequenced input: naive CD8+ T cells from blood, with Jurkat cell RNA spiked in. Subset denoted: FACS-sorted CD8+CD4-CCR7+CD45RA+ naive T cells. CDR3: CASGDFSYNEQFF. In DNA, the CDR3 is TGTGCCAGCGGGGACTTTTCCTACAATGAGCAGTTCTTC. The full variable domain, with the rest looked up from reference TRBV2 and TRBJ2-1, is EPEVTQTPSHQVTQMGQEVILRCVPISNHLYFYWYRQILGQKVEFLVSFYNNEISEKSEIFDDQFSVERPDGSNFTLKIRSTKLEDSAMYFCASGDFSYNEQFFGPGTRLTVL.